A selection of T cell receptor beta chains follows, all from one sample in a study of shared clonotypes between healthy human individuals. Sequencing was performed with immunoSEQ multiplex PCR; in TCRdb, only in-frame clones are kept and a portion is missing. This table has more than 1 million clones, roughly 74% appearing once. The sequencing input was memory CD4+ T cells from PBMCs. The receptors were gathered from a young man in good health. Some clones in this sample may be carry-over from other donors' samples. CDR3s include the opening cysteine and the closing phenylalanine or tryptophan. Fields, in order: D gene, clone size, J gene, CDR3 length, V gene, CDR3 DNA, CDR3 protein. The D gene is left open where the match is weak. Where a row states a size, it is once, few, many or the class of an expanded clone; other rows omit it.

TRBD1 once TRBJ1-5 15 TRBV2 TGTGCCAGCAGTGAAGGGCAGGGGGCTAATCAGCCCCAGCATTTT CASSEGQGANQPQHF
TRBD1 few TRBJ1-3 16 TRBV6-6 TGTGCCAGCAGTCGTCCCGGGACAGGGGTGGGAAACACCATATATTTT CASSRPGTGVGNTIYF
NA NA TRBJ2-3 16 TRBV4-1 TGCGCCAGCAGCCTGGGGACTGTCTACCTTGGTGATACGCAGTATTTT CASSLGTVYLGDTQYF
TRBD2 NA TRBJ2-5 14 TRBV12-5 TGTGCTAGTGGTTCCGGGACTAGCGCGGAGACCCAGTACTTC CASGSGTSAETQYF
TRBD1 many TRBJ2-7 16 TRBV5-4 TGTGCCAGCAGCCCTAGACAGGGGGCGCAGGCAATCGAGCAGTACTTC CASSPRQGAQAIEQYF
NA NA TRBJ2-1 11 TRBV20-1 TGCAGTGCTGGGCGCGGGGCAGTGGGGTTCTTC CSAGRGAVGFF
NA NA TRBJ2-7 15 TRBV7-2 TGTGCCAGCAGCCTCGCAGCTGGGGGTGCCTACGAGCAGTACTTC CASSLAAGGAYEQYF
NA NA TRBJ2-7 14 TRBV7-2 TGTGCCAGCAGCTTAGTTCGGGGGACCTACGAGCAGTACTTC CASSLVRGTYEQYF
NA NA TRBJ2-7 15 TRBV5-6 TGTGCCAGCAGCCGGCGAGGGGCCCTAAACTACGAGCAGTACTTC CASSRRGALNYEQYF
TRBD1 NA TRBJ1-2 16 TRBV28 TGTGCCAGCAGTTTATTGGCAGGGGGCTTTCGGTATGGCTACACCTTC CASSLLAGGFRYGYTF
NA NA TRBJ2-7 14 TRBV5-6 TGTGCCAGCAGCTATATCGGTATGAGGGACGAGCAGTACTTC CASSYIGMRDEQYF
NA once TRBJ2-7 15 TRBV7-3 TGTGCCAGCAGCCCATCCGGGACGGCCCTTTACGAGCAGTACTTC CASSPSGTALYEQYF
TRBD1 NA TRBJ1-2 14 TRBV6-1 TGTGCCAGCAGTGAGGACAGGCACGGCTATGGCTACACCTTC CASSEDRHGYGYTF
TRBD1 NA TRBJ1-2 14 TRBV7-9 TGTGCCAGCAGGAGACAGGGAAGGGACTATGGCTACACCTTC CASRRQGRDYGYTF
NA NA TRBJ2-3 13 TRBV9 TGTGCCAGCAGCCTTGACGACACAGATACGCAGTATTTT CASSLDDTDTQYF
NA NA TRBJ2-5 13 TRBV5-6 TGTGCCAGCAGCCCTATTGCGTCGGAGACCCAGTACTTC CASSPIASETQYF